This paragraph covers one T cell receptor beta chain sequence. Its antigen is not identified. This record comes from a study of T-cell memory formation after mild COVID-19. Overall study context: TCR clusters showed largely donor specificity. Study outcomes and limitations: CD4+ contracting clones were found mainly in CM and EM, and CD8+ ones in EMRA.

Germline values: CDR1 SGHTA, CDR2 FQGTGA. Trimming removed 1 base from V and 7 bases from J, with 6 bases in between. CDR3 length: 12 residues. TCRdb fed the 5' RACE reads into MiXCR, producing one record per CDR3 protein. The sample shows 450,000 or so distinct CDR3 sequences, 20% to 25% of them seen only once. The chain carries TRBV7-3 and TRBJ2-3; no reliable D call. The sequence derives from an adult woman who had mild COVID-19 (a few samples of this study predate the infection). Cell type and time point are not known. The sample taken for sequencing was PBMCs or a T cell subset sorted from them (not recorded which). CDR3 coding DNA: TGTGCCAGCAGCTTAAACGGGCATACGCAGTATTTT. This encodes CASSLNGHTQYF.